This passage covers 18 T cell receptor beta chains from one sample sequenced in a study of vaccination effects on CD4 cells after COVID-19. Within the ViraFEST assay, antigen-specific CD4+ T cells underwent expansion with viral peptide pools prior to sequencing. Cells that had been cultured for roughly 9 days were the source of isolated CD4+ T cells. Participants each got two BNT162b2 or mRNA-1273 vaccine doses. Assay used: immunoSEQ multiplex PCR; TCRdb lists only in-frame clones, some missing. Seen here are 84,000 or so clones, over 70% observed once, and the top ten hold roughly 1.2%. These receptors have no known antigen. Sequencing was performed on CD4+ T cells from PBMCs cultured with HCoV-OC43 spike peptides, taken after COVID-19 vaccination. Subset here: HCoV-OC43 spike overlapping peptide pool stimulation. The source is a human donor who received a COVID-19 vaccine.

This chain uses TRBV6-2 or TRBV6-3 with TRBJ1-2, with D possibly being TRBD1 (6 bases). This CDR3 is built from 16 residues. CDR1 MNHEY and CDR2 SVGEGT come from the germline V gene. Trimming shortened V by 2 bases and J by 4 bases, and 17 bases separated the two germline ends. This CDR3 reads CASSYPLTGRSYGYTF. CDR3 DNA: TGTGCCAGCAGTTACCCTCTAACAGGGAGGTCCTATGGCTACACCTTC.

This clone has a handful of counts. The chain couples TRBV28 to TRBJ1-2, with D possibly being TRBD1 (5 bases). The germline V gene encodes CDR1 MDHEN and CDR2 SYDVKM. This CDR3 has 11 amino acids. Trimming cost V 8 bases and J 8 bases, with 12 bases left between them. CDR3 protein: CASLRGFGYTF. For the CDR3, the DNA is TGTGCCAGCCTTAGGGGTTTCGGCTACACCTTC.

The V gene is TRBV5-6, the J gene TRBJ2-7; the match to TRBD1 covers 8 bases. Germline CDR1 and CDR2: SGHDT and YYEEEE. V gave up 8 bases and J gave up 0 bases; unmatched junction bases: 1. CDR3 length equals 12 residues. CDR3 in DNA: TGTGCCAGAACAGGGGGCTCCTACGAGCAGTACGTC. It yields the protein CARTGGSYEQYV.

The rearrangement joins TRBV2 to TRBJ1-2, with TRBD1 as a possible D gene (5 bases). Trimming stripped 4 bases from V and 3 bases from J, with 9 bases between. Germline CDR1 is SNHLY and CDR2 is FYNNEI. CDR3 length: 13 residues. In nucleotides, the CDR3 is TGTGCCAGCAGTGGCCAGGGCGACTATGGCTACACCTTC. The encoded protein is CASSGQGDYGYTF.

The chain joins TRBV7-2 to TRBJ2-3; D is unclear. Germline values: CDR1 SGHTA, CDR2 FQGNSA. Trimming left V 4 bases short and J 5 bases short, with 7 bases between. This CDR3 spans 12 amino acids. The CDR3 coding sequence is TGTGCCAGCAGCTCCCAAGGAGATACGCAGTATTTT. This encodes CASSSQGDTQYF.

This clone was detected only once. The chain has TRBV18 and TRBJ2-7; a possible D gene is TRBD1 (6 bases). V was trimmed by 2 bases and J by 2 bases, leaving 10 bases between them. CDR1 and CDR2 from the germline V gene are KGHSH and LQKENI. There are 14 residues in the CDR3. CDR3 sequence: CASSPVTGAYEQYV. CDR3 nucleotides: TGTGCCAGCTCACCAGTGACAGGAGCCTACGAGCAGTACGTC.

The V call is TRBV5-6, the J call TRBJ2-7; 12 bases fit TRBD1. Per the germline V gene, CDR1 is SGHDT and CDR2 is YYEEEE. The CDR3 has 16 residues. V shed 4 bases, J shed 2 bases, and the junction held 7 bases outside the gene matches. The CDR3 loop reads CASSTPGQGAPYEQYV. CDR3 in DNA: TGTGCCAGCAGCACCCCGGGACAGGGGGCACCCTACGAGCAGTACGTC.

The chain carries TRBV3-1 (or the pseudogene TRBV3-2) and TRBJ1-6; possible D gene TRBD1, 5 bases. This CDR3 spans 13 amino acids. Deletions cut 1 base from V and 13 bases from J, with 11 bases between. Germline V lookup: CDR1 LGHDT, CDR2 YNNKEL (reference sequence). The CDR3: CASSQVGTDPLHF. Written as DNA, the CDR3 is TGTGCCAGCAGCCAAGTGGGGACTGACCCCCTCCACTTT.

The gene calls are TRBV5-1 and TRBJ2-2, with no clear D. Trimming removed 5 bases from V and 0 bases from J, with 8 bases in between. CDR1 and CDR2 (germline): SGHRS, YFSETQ. CDR3 length: 14 amino acids. The CDR3 DNA reads as TGCGCCAGCAGGGGTAGCACGAACACCGGGGAGCTGTTTTTT. Its protein product is CASRGSTNTGELFF.

CDR3 sequence reads: CASARADTEAFF. CDR3 nucleotides: TGTGCCAGCGCCCGGGCTGACACTGAAGCTTTCTTT. The genes are TRBV5-4 and TRBJ1-1; D gene unclear. Germline CDR1 is SGHNT and CDR2 is YYREEE (reference sequence). The V gene lost 7 bases and the J gene lost 3 bases, with 10 bases spanning the gap. This CDR3 spans 12 amino acids.

The gene calls are TRBV5-4 and TRBJ1-2, with 7 bases identical to TRBD1. From germline, CDR1 is SGHNT and CDR2 YYREEE (reference sequence). With V trimmed by 4 bases and J by 7 bases, 13 bases remained unmatched. The CDR3 has 15 amino acids. The CDR3 coding sequence is TGTGCCAGCAGCCCCCCAGAGGGGGCAATTGGTGGCTACACCTTC. Translating it yields CASSPPEGAIGGYTF.

In this sample, this clone turned up once. This chain joins TRBV7-2 and TRBJ1-6, with D unresolved. Per the germline V gene, CDR1 is SGHTA and CDR2 is FQGNSA. CDR3 length equals 16 residues. Deletions cut 0 bases from V and 9 bases from J, with 15 bases between. The CDR3 reads CASSLASVGLGSPLHF. The CDR3 bases are TGTGCCAGCAGCTTAGCTTCGGTGGGTTTGGGTTCACCCCTCCACTTT. The full variable domain, completed using reference TRBV7-2 and TRBJ1-6, is GAGVSQSPSNKVTEKGKDVELRCDPISGHTALYWYRQSLGQGLEFLIYFQGNSAPDKSGLPSDRFSAERTGGSVSTLTIQRTQQEDSAVYLCASSLASVGLGSPLHFGNGTRLTVT.

This chain connects TRBV7-2 to TRBJ2-2; D call uncertain. V was trimmed by 3 bases and J by 7 bases, leaving 9 bases between them. Germline V gives CDR1 SGHTA, CDR2 FQGNSA. There are 13 residues in the CDR3. The CDR3 spells CASSFLPGGELFF. The DNA of the CDR3 is TGTGCCAGCAGCTTCCTCCCGGGCGGGGAGCTGTTTTTT. Looking up the rest from reference TRBV7-2 and TRBJ2-2 gives the full variable domain: GAGVSQSPSNKVTEKGKDVELRCDPISGHTALYWYRQSLGQGLEFLIYFQGNSAPDKSGLPSDRFSAERTGGSVSTLTIQRTQQEDSAVYLCASSFLPGGELFFGEGSRLTVL.

The gene calls are TRBV28 and TRBJ1-1; tentatively, D is TRBD1 (6 bases). The CDR3 has 16 residues. Trimming stripped 7 bases from V and 1 base from J, with 19 bases between. From germline, CDR1 is MDHEN and CDR2 SYDVKM. The CDR3 loop is CASNPRGGNPNTEAFF. CDR3 DNA sequence: TGTGCCAGCAACCCTCGAGGGGGTAACCCGAACACTGAAGCTTTCTTT.

The chain joins TRBV5-1 to TRBJ2-3; maybe TRBD2 (5 bases). Germline V gives CDR1 SGHRS, CDR2 YFSETQ. This CDR3 spans 14 amino acids. Trimming removed 1 base from V and 2 bases from J, with 8 bases in between. CDR3 DNA: TGCGCCAGCAGCTTGAGCGGCCACACAGATACGCAGTATTTT. Amino acid sequence: CASSLSGHTDTQYF.

This sequence joins TRBV19 and TRBJ2-4; D remains unclear. V lost 0 bases and J lost 6, with 6 bases in between. Germline loops: CDR1 LNHDA, CDR2 SQIVND (reference sequence). The CDR3 spans 13 residues. The CDR3 sequence is CASSIDKTNIQYF. CDR3 sequence (DNA): TGTGCCAGTAGTATAGATAAGACAAACATTCAGTACTTC.

The CDR3 bases are TGTGCCAGAACACGGACAGGTAGTCAGGAGACCCAGTACTTC. Amino acids: CARTRTGSQETQYF. This chain joins TRBV19 and TRBJ2-5; TRBD1 aligns across 7 bases. Germline V gives CDR1 LNHDA, CDR2 SQIVND (reference sequence). CDR3 length: 14 residues. J lost 5 bases, V lost 9 bases, and 12 bases had no gene match.

This clone was counted between two and nine times. The chain has TRBV11-2 and TRBJ1-5, with D hard to call. V lost 5 bases and J 7 bases, leaving 9 bases between the germline ends. Germline CDR1 SGHAT, CDR2 FQNNGV. This CDR3 has 12 amino acids. The CDR3 DNA sequence: TGTGCCAGCAGCCCCGAGGGACAGCCCCAGCATTTT. This gives the protein CASSPEGQPQHF. Full variable domain (missing parts from reference TRBV11-2 and TRBJ1-5): EAGVAQSPRYKIIEKRQSVAFWCNPISGHATLYWYQQILGQGPKLLIQFQNNGVVDDSQLPKDRFSAERLKGVDSTLKIQPAKLEDSAVYLCASSPEGQPQHFGDGTRLSIL.